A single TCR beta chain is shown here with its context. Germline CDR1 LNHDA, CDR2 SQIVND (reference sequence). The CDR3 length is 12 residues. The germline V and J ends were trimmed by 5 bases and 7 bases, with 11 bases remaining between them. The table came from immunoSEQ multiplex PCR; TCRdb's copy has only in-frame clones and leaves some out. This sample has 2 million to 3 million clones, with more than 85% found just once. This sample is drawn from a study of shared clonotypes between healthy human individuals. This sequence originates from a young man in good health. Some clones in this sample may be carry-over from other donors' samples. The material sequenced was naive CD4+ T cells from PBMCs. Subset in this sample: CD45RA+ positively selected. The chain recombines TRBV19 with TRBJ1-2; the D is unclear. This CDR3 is CASSYSDAGYTF. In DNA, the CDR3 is TGTGCCAGTAGTTACTCGGACGCTGGCTACACCTTC.